This TCR beta chain was identified during a study of blood T cell repertoires in COVID-19. Sequenced by immunoSEQ multiplex PCR; TCRdb stores in-frame clones only, minus some. In the table there are around 240,000 clones, approximately 82% of which are singletons. Trimming pared 1 base from V and 2 bases from J, leaving 16 bases between. Germline lookup yields CDR1 SGHRS and CDR2 YFSETQ. The CDR3 covers 16 residues. The genes are TRBV5-1 and TRBJ2-7, with D tentatively TRBD1 (5 bases). The clonotype was recovered from a woman of 80 years or more with acute or convalescent COVID-19. Material for sequencing was peripheral blood. CDR3 loop: CASSLIPDRGTYEQYF. The CDR3 region has the DNA TGCGCCAGCAGCTTGATTCCCGACAGAGGAACCTACGAGCAGTACTTC.